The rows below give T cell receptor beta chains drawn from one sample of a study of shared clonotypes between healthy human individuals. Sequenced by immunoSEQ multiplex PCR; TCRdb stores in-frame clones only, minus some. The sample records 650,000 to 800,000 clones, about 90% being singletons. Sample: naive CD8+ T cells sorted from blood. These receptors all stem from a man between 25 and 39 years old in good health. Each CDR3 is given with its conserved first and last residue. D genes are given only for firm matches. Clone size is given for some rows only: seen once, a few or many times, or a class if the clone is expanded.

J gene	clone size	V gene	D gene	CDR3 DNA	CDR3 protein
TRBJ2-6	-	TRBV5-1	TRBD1	TGCGCCAGCAGCAACGGACAGGGGGCCGTGCCCTCTGGGGCCAACGTCCTGACTTTC	CASSNGQGAVPSGANVLTF
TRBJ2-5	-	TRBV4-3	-	TGCGCCAGCAGCCAAGGAGGGGTTGGTGAGACCCAGTACTTC	CASSQGGVGETQYF
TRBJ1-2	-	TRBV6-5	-	TGTGCCAGCAGTACAACTCCACGGGGATTCTATGGCTACACCTTC	CASSTTPRGFYGYTF
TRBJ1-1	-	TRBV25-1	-	TGTGCCAGCAGAGACAGGTACACTGAAGCTTTCTTT	CASRDRYTEAFF
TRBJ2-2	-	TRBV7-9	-	TGTGCCAGCAGCTTCCCTGCCCAGACAGGATCGGACACCGGGGAGCTGTTTTTT	CASSFPAQTGSDTGELFF
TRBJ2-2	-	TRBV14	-	TGTGCCAGCGGGGGAGATGGCGGGAACACCGGGGAGCTGTTTTTT	CASGGDGGNTGELFF
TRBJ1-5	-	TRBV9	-	TGTGCCAGCAGCGTAGGACAGACGAATCAGCCCCAGCATTTT	CASSVGQTNQPQHF
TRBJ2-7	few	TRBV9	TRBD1	TGTGCCAGCAGCGCAGGGACAGGAGGATACGAGCAGTACTTC	CASSAGTGGYEQYF
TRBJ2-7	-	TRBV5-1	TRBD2	TGCGCCAGCAGCTTTTATTCTAGCGGGAGAACCTCCTACGAGCAGTACTTC	CASSFYSSGRTSYEQYF
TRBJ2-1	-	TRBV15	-	TGTGCCACCAGCAGAGATCTAGCGAACAATGAGCAGTTCTTC	CATSRDLANNEQFF
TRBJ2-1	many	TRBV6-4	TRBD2	TGTGCCAGCAGCTTGACGGCCGAAACTAGCGGCAATGAGCAGTTCTTC	CASSLTAETSGNEQFF
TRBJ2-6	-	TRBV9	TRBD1	TGTGCCAGCAGCGCGTGGGACAGCTACGTCTCTGGGGCCAACGTCCTGACTTTC	CASSAWDSYVSGANVLTF
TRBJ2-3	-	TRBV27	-	TGTGCCAGCACTCCAGGACTCAGAGTCACAGATACGCAGTATTTT	CASTPGLRVTDTQYF
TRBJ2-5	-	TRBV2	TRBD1	TGTGCCAGCAGTGAAGCGGGGTGGGACAGGGATGGAGAGACCCAGTACTTC	CASSEAGWDRDGETQYF
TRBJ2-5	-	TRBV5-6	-	TGTGCCAGCAGCTTGCTGGGAGAGACCCAGTACTTC	CASSLLGETQYF
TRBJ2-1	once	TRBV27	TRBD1	TGTGCCAGCAGTTTAGGGACAGGGGGGGACAATGAGCAGTTCTTC	CASSLGTGGDNEQFF
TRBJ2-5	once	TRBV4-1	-	TGCGCCAGCAGCCGGGCGTGGGGTGAAGAGACCCAGTACTTC	CASSRAWGEETQYF
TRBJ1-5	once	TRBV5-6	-	TGTGCCAGCAGCTTGGAAAATCAGCCCCAGCATTTT	CASSLENQPQHF
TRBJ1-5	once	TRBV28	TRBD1	TGTGCCAGCAGGGGGACAGATCAGCCCCAGCATTTT	CASRGTDQPQHF
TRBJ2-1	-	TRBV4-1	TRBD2	TGCGCCAGCAGCCAATCTAGCGGGAGGCGTAATGAGCAGTTCTTC	CASSQSSGRRNEQFF
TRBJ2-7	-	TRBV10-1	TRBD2	TGCGCCAGCAGTGAGGGCGGGAGACTCTCCTACGAGCAGTACTTC	CASSEGGRLSYEQYF
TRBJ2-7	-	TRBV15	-	TGTGCCACCAGCCCAACGGCAACGACACACGAGCAGTACTTC	CATSPTATTHEQYF
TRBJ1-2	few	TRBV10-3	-	TGTGCCATCCATCACAGGCTAAACTATGGCTACACCTTC	CAIHHRLNYGYTF
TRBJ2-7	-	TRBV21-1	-	TGTGCCAGCAGCAAAGTACGGCTAGCGGGGAACTTGGAGGACGAGCAGTACTTC	CASSKVRLAGNLEDEQYF
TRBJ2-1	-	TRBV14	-	TGTGCCAGCAGCCAAGATTTCCTAGACCGACTAGGCAATGAGCAGTTCTTC	CASSQDFLDRLGNEQFF
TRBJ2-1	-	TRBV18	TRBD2	TGTGCCAGCTCACCACCGTGGACTAGCGGGAGGGCGGAAGTCAGTGAGCAGTTCTTC	CASSPPWTSGRAEVSEQFF
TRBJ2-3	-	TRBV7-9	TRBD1	TGTGCCAGCAGCTTAGGACGGGACAGGGCCCTTAGCACAGATACGCAGTATTTT	CASSLGRDRALSTDTQYF
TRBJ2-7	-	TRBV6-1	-	TGTGCCAGCAGTGCGGCAGCCAAGGCCTACGAGCAGTACTTC	CASSAAAKAYEQYF
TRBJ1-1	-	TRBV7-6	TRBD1	TGTGCCAGCAAGGGACAGGGCAACACTGAAGCTTTCTTT	CASKGQGNTEAFF
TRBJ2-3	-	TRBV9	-	TGTGCCAGCAGCGTAGAAGGGACCCTAGCTGGCACAGATACGCAGTATTTT	CASSVEGTLAGTDTQYF
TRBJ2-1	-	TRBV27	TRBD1	TGTGCCAGCAGTTTGTCCACAGGGGGTTCGTACAATGAGCAGTTCTTC	CASSLSTGGSYNEQFF
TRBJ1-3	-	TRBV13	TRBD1	TGTGCCAGCAGCAAAGGACCGGGACAGGAAGACACCATATATTTT	CASSKGPGQEDTIYF
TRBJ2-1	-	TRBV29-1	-	TGCAGCGTTGAGGGGGGACGGAGCTACAATGAGCAGTTCTTC	CSVEGGRSYNEQFF
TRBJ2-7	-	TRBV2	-	TGTGCCAGCAGTGGGGACTTGCCGCTACAAAACTTC	CASSGDLPLQNF
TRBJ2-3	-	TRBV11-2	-	TGTGCCAGCAGCTTAGTTAACGAGAATTACGACACAGATACGCAGTATTTT	CASSLVNENYDTDTQYF
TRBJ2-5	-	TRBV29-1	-	TGCAGCGCCCAAAAGGGGTACCAAGAGACCCAGTACTTC	CSAQKGYQETQYF
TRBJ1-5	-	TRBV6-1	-	TGTGCCAGCAGGAAGGAGGACTCAAGTAGCCAGCCCCAGCATTTT	CASRKEDSSSQPQHF
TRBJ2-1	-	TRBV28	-	TGTGCCAGCATTGGGGGAAACTACAATGAGCAGTTCTTC	CASIGGNYNEQFF
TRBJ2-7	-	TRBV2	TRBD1	TGTGCCAGCGCACTATCAGGGGGCGGTTTCTACGAGCAGTACTTC	CASALSGGGFYEQYF
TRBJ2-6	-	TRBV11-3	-	TGTGCCAGCAGCTTTGGGGGTTTTGGGGCCAACGTCCTGACTTTC	CASSFGGFGANVLTF
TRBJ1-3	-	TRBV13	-	TGTGCCAGCAGCCTTAGGGGTTCTGGAAACACCATATATTTT	CASSLRGSGNTIYF
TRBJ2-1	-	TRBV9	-	TGTGCCAGCAGCACCCGTTTAGGGCGCGCGGACAATGAGCAGTTCTTC	CASSTRLGRADNEQFF
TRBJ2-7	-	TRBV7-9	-	TGTGCCAGCGACGGGGGCTATATCTACGAGCAGTACTTC	CASDGGYIYEQYF
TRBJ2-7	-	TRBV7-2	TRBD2	TGTGCCAGCAGCTTCCTCATAACTAGCGGGAGTGATGGCGAGCAGTACTTC	CASSFLITSGSDGEQYF
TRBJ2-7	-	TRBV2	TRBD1	TGTGCCAGCGTAGGGACAGGGTACGAGCAGTACTTC	CASVGTGYEQYF
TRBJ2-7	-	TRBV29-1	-	TGCAGCGTTGGGGGGGAGGTATACGAGCAGTACTTC	CSVGGEVYEQYF
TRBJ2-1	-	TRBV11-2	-	TGTGCCAGCAGCTTAGGCAGGGGGGCCTACAATGAGCAGTTCTTC	CASSLGRGAYNEQFF